These T cell receptor beta chains were read from a single sample in a study of beta chain features in type 1 diabetes. The protocol was immunoSEQ multiplex PCR, while the TCRdb copy is restricted to in-frame clones and leaves out a portion. The data show about 240,000 clones, 25% to 35% seen once. Material for sequencing was central memory CD4+ T cells from blood. The receptors here all came from a man aged 25 to 45 in good health. The CDR3 runs from the conserved cysteine through the conserved F or W. The D gene is left open where the match is weak. Not all rows give a size; the values are once, few, many and, for expanded clones, a class.

D gene,clone size,V gene,J gene,CDR3 protein,CDR3 DNA
.,few,TRBV30,TRBJ2-7,CAWGQGAREQYF,TGTGCCTGGGGTCAAGGGGCTCGGGAGCAGTACTTC
.,.,TRBV7-2,TRBJ1-1,CASSLKGRNTEAFF,TGTGCCAGCAGCTTAAAGGGTCGGAACACTGAAGCTTTCTTT
.,.,TRBV30,TRBJ1-5,CAYSVDSNQPQHF,TGTGCCTACTCGGTGGATAGCAATCAGCCCCAGCATTTT
.,.,TRBV2,TRBJ2-3,CASILQPSTDTQYF,TGTGCCAGCATACTCCAACCTAGCACAGATACGCAGTATTTT
TRBD2,.,TRBV10-3,TRBJ2-1,CATTLGSGRGNEQFF,TGTGCCACCACTCTAGGCAGCGGGAGGGGCAATGAGCAGTTCTTC
.,.,TRBV28,TRBJ2-1,CASRSLSSYNEQFF,TGTGCCAGCAGGAGTCTGAGCTCCTACAATGAGCAGTTCTTC
.,.,TRBV5-6,TRBJ1-2,CASSWGTDVYGYTF,TGTGCCAGCAGCTGGGGGACGGATGTCTATGGCTACACCTTC
.,.,TRBV9,TRBJ1-4,CASSDGGLSEKLFF,TGTGCCAGCAGCGATGGGGGGTTATCTGAAAAACTGTTTTTT
.,few,TRBV9,TRBJ2-7,CASSVGSAGNSYEQYF,TGTGCCAGCAGCGTAGGGTCGGCAGGGAACTCCTACGAGCAGTACTTC
TRBD2,few,TRBV6-5,TRBJ2-7,CASSYSGGRTGNEQYF,TGTGCCAGCAGCTACTCGGGCGGGAGGACTGGCAACGAGCAGTACTTC
.,few,TRBV4-3,TRBJ2-1,CASSSGEYNEQFF,TGCGCCAGCAGCTCGGGAGAGTACAATGAGCAGTTCTTC
TRBD2,many,TRBV29-1,TRBJ2-5,CSVESWGGTETQYF,TGCAGCGTTGAGAGTTGGGGGGGAACAGAGACCCAGTACTTC
.,.,TRBV28,TRBJ2-7,CASLPGWAAVSSYEQYF,TGTGCCAGCCTCCCCGGTTGGGCTGCGGTAAGCTCCTACGAGCAGTACTTC
.,.,TRBV27,TRBJ2-3,CASSLGFTQYF,TGTGCCAGCAGTTTAGGGTTTACGCAGTATTTT
.,few,TRBV9,TRBJ2-2,CASSVRQGLGGELFF,TGTGCCAGTAGCGTAAGGCAGGGTCTGGGCGGGGAGCTGTTTTTT
.,.,TRBV14,TRBJ1-1,CASSRSGGGRTEAFF,TGTGCCAGCAGCCGAAGTGGTGGGGGGCGGACTGAAGCTTTCTTT
.,.,TRBV4-3,TRBJ2-3,CASSQDLFGTTGNTQYF,TGCGCCAGCAGCCAAGATCTTTTCGGGACCACAGGGAATACGCAGTATTTT
.,few,TRBV11-2,TRBJ2-6,CASSGQVSGANVLTF,TGTGCCAGCAGCGGGCAGGTTTCTGGGGCCAACGTCCTGACTTTC
.,few,TRBV25-1,TRBJ2-5,CASSPLGPLGETQYF,TGTGCCAGCAGTCCCCTGGGACCCCTAGGAGAGACCCAGTACTTC
TRBD2,.,TRBV7-9,TRBJ2-7,CASSHTSGSSYEQYF,TGTGCCAGCAGCCATACTAGCGGGTCCTCCTACGAGCAGTACTTC
.,.,TRBV5-1,TRBJ1-1,CASTQQGLEGAEAFF,TGCGCCAGCACCCAGCAAGGGCTAGAGGGGGCTGAAGCTTTCTTT
.,few,TRBV30,TRBJ2-7,CAWSQGSYEQYF,TGTGCCTGGAGTCAGGGGAGCTACGAGCAGTACTTC
.,many,TRBV6-5,TRBJ2-2,CASRKDGELFF,TGTGCCAGCAGGAAGGACGGGGAGCTGTTTTTT
.,.,TRBV28,TRBJ1-1,CASSSSGNLEAFF,TGTGCCAGCAGCTCGTCCGGGAACCTTGAAGCTTTCTTT
TRBD1,few,TRBV11-2,TRBJ2-5,CASSAPGTGTQETQYF,TGTGCCAGCAGCGCTCCCGGGACAGGGACCCAAGAGACCCAGTACTTC
.,few,TRBV18,TRBJ2-6,CASSPSGDNVLTF,TGTGCCAGCTCACCTTCCGGGGACAACGTCCTGACTTTC
.,many,TRBV7-8,TRBJ2-5,CASSPPREETQYF,TGTGCCAGCAGCCCCCCCCGGGAAGAGACCCAGTACTTC